This TCR beta chain appears in the sequencing data of a study of blood T cell repertoires in COVID-19. Turning to the study itself: PBMCs, B-cell-depleted T cells, or T cells were the source of the cDNA or gDNA that made up the material.

Germline V lookup: CDR1 SQVTM, CDR2 ANQGSEA. With 1 base removed from V and 2 bases from J, the gap between germline ends came to 6 bases. CDR3 size: 12 residues. Authors' data handling: Reference gene primer amplification gave estimated nucleated cell counts. Sequencing used immunoSEQ multiplex PCR; TCRdb keeps in-frame clones, though not all of them. That table gives V, J and clone size, and the DNA gave D and trimming. The repertoire consists of roughly 250,000 clones, with approximately 84% occurring once and the leading ten covering around 1.8%. The TCR comes from an elderly woman with acute or convalescent COVID-19. V and J are TRBV29-1 and TRBJ2-7, with D maybe TRBD1 (6 bases). What was sequenced was peripheral blood. This CDR3 reads CSVEGQAYEQYF. The CDR3 DNA is TGCAGCGTTGAAGGACAGGCCTACGAGCAGTACTTC.